This entry lists 6 T cell receptor beta chains sequenced from one sample in a study of identical twins. One entry per CDR3 protein, called by TCRdb with MiXCR from the 5' RACE reads. The sample contains 700,000 to 950,000 distinct CDR3 sequences, 9% to 15% of which appear only once. This sample was also put to use in a study of yellow fever vaccine responses in identical twins.

Sequencing was done on a sample of PBMCs. These receptors came from a woman between 18 and 29 years old in good health.

V usage is TRBV7-9 and J usage is TRBJ1-2; the D gene is possibly TRBD1 (5 bases). Germline V lookup: CDR1 SEHNR, CDR2 FQNEAQ (reference sequence). V lost 2 bases, J lost 4 bases, and 11 bases lay in between. This CDR3 has 14 residues. The CDR3 DNA sequence: TGTGCCAGCAGCTTACTCACAGGACTCTATGGCTACACCTTC. Amino acids: CASSLLTGLYGYTF.

The genes are TRBV12-3 or TRBV12-4 and TRBJ2-1; D gene uncertain. The CDR3 runs to 15 residues. Trimming took 3 bases from V and 2 from J, leaving 11 bases between them. CDR3 residues: CASSFRRPTYNEQFF. The CDR3 DNA reads TGTGCCAGCAGTTTTCGTCGGCCCACCTACAATGAGCAGTTCTTC.

The V gene is TRBV3-1, the J gene TRBJ2-3; no reliable D call. V was clipped by 3 bases and J by 2 bases, with 18 bases between them. The CDR3 runs 17 residues. CDR1 is LGHDT and CDR2 is YNNKEL in the germline V gene (reference sequence). CDR3 sequence: CASSQEATVYITDTQYF. The CDR3 DNA reads TGTGCCAGCAGCCAGGAAGCTACAGTTTACATCACAGATACGCAGTATTTT.

This clonotype was seen many times. The J gene is TRBJ2-1, the V gene TRBV24-1; 12 nucleotides agree with TRBD2. V was clipped by 3 bases and J by 3 bases; unmatched bases: 8. This CDR3 spans 18 amino acids. Germline CDR1 KGHDR, CDR2 SFDVKD. CDR3 DNA sequence: TGTGCCACCAGTGATCTAGCGGGAGGGCCCTCTGTCTACAATGAGCAGTTCTTC. Its translation is CATSDLAGGPSVYNEQFF.

This clonotype appeared many times. This chain connects TRBV20-1 to TRBJ2-7, with D unresolved. The germline gives CDR1 DFQATT, CDR2 SNEGSKA (reference sequence). This CDR3 region has 11 residues. V shed 3 bases and J shed 3 bases, with 6 bases lying between them. The CDR3 sequence is CSASSNYEQYF. The CDR3 DNA reads TGCAGTGCTAGTTCCAACTACGAGCAGTACTTC.

This clonotype was picked up a small number of times. The V and J genes are TRBV29-1 and TRBJ2-1; D ambiguous. This CDR3 spans 14 amino acids. In germline, CDR1 is SQVTM, CDR2 ANQGSEA. Between the trimmed V and J ends, which lost 2 bases and 5 bases, there was a span of 13 bases. The CDR3 sequence: CSVEMLGWNNEQFF. As DNA, the CDR3 is TGCAGCGTTGAAATGTTAGGTTGGAACAATGAGCAGTTCTTC.